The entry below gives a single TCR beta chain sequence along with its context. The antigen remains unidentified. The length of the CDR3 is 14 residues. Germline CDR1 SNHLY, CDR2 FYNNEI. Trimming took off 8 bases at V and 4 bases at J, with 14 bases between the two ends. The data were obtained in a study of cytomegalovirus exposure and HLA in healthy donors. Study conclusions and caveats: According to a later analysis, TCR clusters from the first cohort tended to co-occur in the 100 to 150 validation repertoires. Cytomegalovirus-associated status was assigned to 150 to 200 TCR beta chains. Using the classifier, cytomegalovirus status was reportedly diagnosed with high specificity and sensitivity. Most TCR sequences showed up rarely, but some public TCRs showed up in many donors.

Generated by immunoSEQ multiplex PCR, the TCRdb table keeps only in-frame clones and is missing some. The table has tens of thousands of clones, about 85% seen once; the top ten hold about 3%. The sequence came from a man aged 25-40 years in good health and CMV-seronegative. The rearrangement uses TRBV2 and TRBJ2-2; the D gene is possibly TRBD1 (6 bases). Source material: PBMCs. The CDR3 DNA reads TGTGCCAGCCGAGGGGGACGTAGCACCGGGGAGCTGTTTTTT. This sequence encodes CASRGGRSTGELFF. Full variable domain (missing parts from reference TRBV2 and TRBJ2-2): EPEVTQTPSHQVTQMGQEVILRCVPISNHLYFYWYRQILGQKVEFLVSFYNNEISEKSEIFDDQFSVERPDGSNFTLKIRSTKLEDSAMYFCASRGGRSTGELFFGEGSRLTVL.